These 8 T cell receptor beta chains were sequenced from one sample in a study of a mutant IDH1 vaccine in newly diagnosed glioma. Regarding time point: week 47, end of study. Alongside topical imiquimod, each dose of vaccine comprised 300 ug of mutant IDH1 20-mer peptide. Their antigen targets remain unknown. TCRdb's copy holds only in-frame clones and misses some; the assay was immunoSEQ multiplex PCR. The sample has around 50,000 clones; 84% are singletons. Source: PBMCs, taken from a glioma patient whose treatment included an IDH1 peptide vaccine. These receptors originate from a woman aged 25 to 39 with glioma. Some clones in this sample may be carry-over from other donors' samples.

The chain carries TRBV10-2 and TRBJ1-5, with D unclear. CDR3 length: 16 amino acids. Germline V CDR1 and CDR2: WSHSY, SAAADI. V was clipped by 0 bases and J by 5 bases, with 14 bases between them. The CDR3 DNA sequence: TGCGCCAGCAGTGAGTCAATGGAAAGGGCACATCAGCCCCAGCATTTT. As protein: CASSESMERAHQPQHF.

The J gene is TRBJ1-3, the V gene TRBV6-1; 9 bases agree with TRBD1. This CDR3 has 15 amino acids. Germline trimming cut 4 bases from V and 2 bases from J; bases unmatched to any gene: 3. Per the germline V gene, CDR1 is MNHNS and CDR2 is SASEGT. The CDR3 DNA follows: TGTGCCAGCAGTGTACGGACAGGGGCTGGAAACACCATATATTTT. Protein product: CASSVRTGAGNTIYF.

This clone was seen more than once but under ten times. V gene TRBV19 combines with J gene TRBJ2-5; TRBD2 aligns across 13 bases. This CDR3 spans 15 amino acids. V lost 3 bases, J lost 5 bases, and 3 bases stayed unmatched. Germline V gene data show CDR1 as LNHDA and CDR2 as SQIVND (reference sequence). The CDR3 region is CASSMTSGRWETQYF. As DNA, the CDR3 is TGTGCCAGTAGTATGACTAGCGGGAGGTGGGAGACCCAGTACTTC.

The chain employs TRBV7-2 and TRBJ2-1; D might be TRBD2 (6 bases). V lost 7 bases, J lost 5 bases, and 15 bases lay in between. Per the germline V gene, CDR1 is SGHTA and CDR2 is FQGNSA. This CDR3 comprises 14 residues. CDR3 DNA: TGTGCCAGCACTATCGGGGACTGGGACAATGAGCAGTTCTTC. Translated: CASTIGDWDNEQFF.

V usage is TRBV4-1 and J usage is TRBJ1-1; D perhaps matches TRBD1 (5 bases). The CDR3 is 13 residues long. Trimming took off 6 bases at V and 1 base at J, with 9 bases between the two ends. CDR1 and CDR2 from the germline V gene are MGHRA and YSYEKL. The CDR3 DNA is TGCGCCAGCAGGAGACAGCCGAACACTGAAGCTTTCTTT. Its translation is CASRRQPNTEAFF.

This clone is a singleton in its sample. The chain uses TRBV19 and TRBJ2-7; the D gene is possibly TRBD2 (6 bases). The CDR3 loop spans 13 amino acids. Per germline, CDR1 LNHDA and CDR2 SQIVND (reference sequence). V was trimmed by 1 base and J by 3 bases, leaving 7 bases between them. The CDR3 nucleotides are TGTGCCAGTAGTATAGGCGGGGACTACGAGCAGTACTTC. Protein: CASSIGGDYEQYF.

The chain combines TRBV9 with TRBJ1-2; D gene ambiguous. V dropped 4 bases and J dropped 8 bases, with 15 bases sitting between them. The CDR3 loop spans 13 amino acids. From germline, CDR1 is SGDLS and CDR2 YYNGEE. The CDR3 region is CASSPPRAWGYTF. CDR3 bases: TGTGCCAGCAGCCCCCCCCGAGCATGGGGCTACACCTTC. The full variable domain, completed using reference TRBV9 and TRBJ1-2, is DSGVTQTPKHLITATGQRVTLRCSPRSGDLSVYWYQQSLDQGLQFLIQYYNGEERAKGNILERFSAQQFPDLHSELNLSSLELGDSALYFCASSPPRAWGYTFGSGTRLTVV.

The chain is built from TRBV28 and TRBJ2-7, with D possibly called TRBD1 or TRBD2 (5 bases each). CDR1 and CDR2 from the germline V gene are MDHEN and SYDVKM. The CDR3 runs to 15 residues. The ends were cut back, 6 bases at V and 2 bases at J, with 17 bases in the middle. For the CDR3, the DNA is TGTGCCAGCAGCCCCCTTGGGGACGGAGCCTACGAGCAGTACTTC. Amino acids: CASSPLGDGAYEQYF.